The T cell receptor (beta chain) under discussion was sequenced for a study of blood T cell repertoires in COVID-19. Germline trimming cut 2 bases from V and 2 bases from J; bases unmatched to any gene: 8. Germline assignment: CDR1 MGHRA and CDR2 YSYEKL. The CDR3 contains 18 residues. Everyone who took part was roughly 18 to 95 years old, and they came from roughly 25 US areas. Clones were sequenced by immunoSEQ multiplex PCR, and TCRdb holds only the in-frame ones, with some missing. The sample lists about 380,000 clones; 70% to 90% were seen once. The rearrangement joins TRBV4-1 to TRBJ2-6, with 8 bases that match TRBD1. Sequenced input: PBMCs or T cells enriched from blood (not recorded which). This clonotype originated in a woman under 30 who had recovered from COVID-19. The CDR3 region is CASSQWTGKSTGANVLTF. The CDR3 DNA follows: TGCGCCAGCAGCCAATGGACAGGGAAAAGCACTGGGGCCAACGTCCTGACTTTC.